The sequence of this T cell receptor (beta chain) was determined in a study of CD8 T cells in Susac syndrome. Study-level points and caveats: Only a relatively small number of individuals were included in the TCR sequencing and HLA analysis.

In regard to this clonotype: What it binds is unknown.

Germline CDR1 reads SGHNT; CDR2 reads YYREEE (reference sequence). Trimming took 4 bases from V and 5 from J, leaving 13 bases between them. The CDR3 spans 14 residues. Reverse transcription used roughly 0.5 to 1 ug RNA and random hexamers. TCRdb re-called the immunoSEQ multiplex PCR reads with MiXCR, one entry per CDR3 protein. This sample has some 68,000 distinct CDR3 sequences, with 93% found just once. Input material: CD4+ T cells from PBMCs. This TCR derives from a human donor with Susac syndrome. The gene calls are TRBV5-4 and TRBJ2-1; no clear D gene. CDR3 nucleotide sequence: TGTGCCAGCAGCCCAAAGCTCCGAGACAATGAGCAGTTCTTC. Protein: CASSPKLRDNEQFF.